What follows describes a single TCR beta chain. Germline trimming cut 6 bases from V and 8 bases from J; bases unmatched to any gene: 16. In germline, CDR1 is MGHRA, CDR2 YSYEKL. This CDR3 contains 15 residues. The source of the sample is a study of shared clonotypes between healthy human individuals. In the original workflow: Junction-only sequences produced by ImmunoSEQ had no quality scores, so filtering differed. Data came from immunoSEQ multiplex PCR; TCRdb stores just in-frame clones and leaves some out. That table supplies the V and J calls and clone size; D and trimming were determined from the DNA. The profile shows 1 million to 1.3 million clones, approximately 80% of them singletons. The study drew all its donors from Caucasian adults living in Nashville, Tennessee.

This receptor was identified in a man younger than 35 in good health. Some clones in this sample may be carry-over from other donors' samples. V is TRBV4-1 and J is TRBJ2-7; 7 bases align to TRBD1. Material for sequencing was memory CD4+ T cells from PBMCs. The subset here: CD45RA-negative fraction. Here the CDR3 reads CASRPGQWGDSKQYF. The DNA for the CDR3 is TGCGCCAGCAGACCGGGACAGTGGGGAGATTCGAAGCAGTACTTC.